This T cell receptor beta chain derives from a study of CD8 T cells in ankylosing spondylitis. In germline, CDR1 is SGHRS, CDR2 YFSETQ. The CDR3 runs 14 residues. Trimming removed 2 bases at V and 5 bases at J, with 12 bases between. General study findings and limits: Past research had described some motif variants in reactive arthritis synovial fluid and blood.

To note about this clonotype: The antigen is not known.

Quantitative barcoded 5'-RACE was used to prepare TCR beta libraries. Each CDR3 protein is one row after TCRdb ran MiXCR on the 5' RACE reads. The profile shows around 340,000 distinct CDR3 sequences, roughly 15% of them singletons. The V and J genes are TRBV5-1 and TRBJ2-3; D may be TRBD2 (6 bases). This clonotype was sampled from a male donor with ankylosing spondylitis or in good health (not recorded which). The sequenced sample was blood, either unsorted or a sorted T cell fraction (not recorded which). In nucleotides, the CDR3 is TGCGCCAGCAGCTTTGCGGGATCCTTAGATACGCAGTATTTT. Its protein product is CASSFAGSLDTQYF.